A selection of T cell receptor beta chains follows, all from one sample in a study of blood T cell repertoires in COVID-19. The method was immunoSEQ multiplex PCR; TCRdb's version includes in-frame clones alone and lacks a portion of them. There are approximately 490,000 clones in the sample; about 85% occur only once, and roughly 0.72% lies in the top ten. Sequencing was performed on PBMCs or T cells enriched from blood (not recorded which). The origin of the receptors is a young woman who had recovered from COVID-19. The CDR3 runs from the conserved cysteine through the conserved F or W. The order of the fields is J gene, V gene, D gene, clone size, CDR3 protein, CDR3 DNA. The D gene is left open where the match is weak. Only some rows state a clone size, as once, few, many or a class for expanded clones.

>TRBJ2-7|TRBV18|-|-
CASSPGGQLDEQYF
TGTGCCAGCTCCCCCGGCGGGCAGTTGGACGAGCAGTACTTC
>TRBJ1-5|TRBV28|-|few
CASSITGRGSNQPQHF
TGTGCCAGCAGTATCACAGGGAGGGGGAGCAATCAGCCCCAGCATTTT
>TRBJ2-5|TRBV20-1|-|-
CSAQQETQYF
TGCAGTGCGCAACAGGAGACCCAGTACTTC
>TRBJ2-7|TRBV4-1|TRBD2|-
CASSRGGTLYEQYF
TGCGCCAGCAGCCGCGGGGGTACCCTCTACGAGCAGTACTTC
>TRBJ1-1|TRBV3-1/TRBV3-2|TRBD1|few
CASSPDREDTEAFF
TGTGCCAGCAGCCCGGACAGGGAAGACACTGAAGCTTTCTTT
>TRBJ2-7|TRBV12-3/TRBV12-4|-|-
CASSLYRSEQYF
TGTGCCAGCAGTTTATATAGGAGCGAGCAGTACTTC
>TRBJ2-4|TRBV11-2|-|-
CASSLQGFLENIQYF
TGTGCCAGCAGCCTGCAGGGTTTTCTGGAAAACATTCAGTACTTC
>TRBJ2-5|TRBV4-2|TRBD2|-
CASSPSSGGLETQYF
TGTGCCAGCAGCCCCTCCAGCGGGGGGCTAGAGACCCAGTACTTC
>TRBJ2-3|TRBV28|-|-
CATKRGDTQYF
TGTGCCACTAAACGAGGAGATACGCAGTATTTT
>TRBJ2-1|TRBV27|-|-
CASSSPTRYRHNEQFF
TGTGCCAGCAGTTCCCCGACTAGATATCGCCACAATGAGCAGTTCTTC
>TRBJ2-5|TRBV27|TRBD1|-
CASSLYGTGGQETQYF
TGTGCCAGCAGTTTATATGGGACAGGGGGCCAAGAGACCCAGTACTTC
>TRBJ2-3|TRBV14|-|-
CASSLRTGNTQYF
TGTGCCAGCAGCCTGCGCACAGGGAATACGCAGTATTTT
>TRBJ1-2|TRBV6-1|-|-
CASSEPRYGYTF
TGTGCCAGCAGTGAACCCCGCTATGGCTACACCTTC
>TRBJ2-5|TRBV6-4|TRBD2|-
CASRRTSQMFTYQETQYF
TGTGCCAGCAGAAGGACTAGCCAAATGTTCACCTACCAAGAGACCCAGTACTTC
>TRBJ1-4|TRBV5-1|TRBD1|-
CASSWTGSDEKLFF
TGCGCCAGCAGCTGGACAGGGTCGGATGAAAAACTGTTTTTT
>TRBJ2-3|TRBV5-4|TRBD2|-
CASSPRGGTDTQYF
TGTGCCAGCAGCCCCCGGGGGGGCACAGATACGCAGTATTTT
>TRBJ1-1|TRBV6-2/TRBV6-3|TRBD1|-
CASSPTGRGVNTEAFF
TGTGCCAGCAGCCCTACGGGCAGGGGGGTGAACACTGAAGCTTTCTTT
>TRBJ1-2|TRBV7-9|-|-
CASSADGGWGVAF
TGTGCCAGCAGCGCCGACGGAGGTTGGGGGGTGGCATTC
>TRBJ2-7|TRBV5-4|-|-
CASSSGQPYEQYF
TGTGCCAGCAGCTCGGGACAACCCTACGAGCAGTACTTC
>TRBJ1-1|TRBV5-1|TRBD1|-
CASSRDPDREAEAFF
TGCGCCAGCAGCCGGGACCCGGACAGGGAGGCTGAAGCTTTCTTT